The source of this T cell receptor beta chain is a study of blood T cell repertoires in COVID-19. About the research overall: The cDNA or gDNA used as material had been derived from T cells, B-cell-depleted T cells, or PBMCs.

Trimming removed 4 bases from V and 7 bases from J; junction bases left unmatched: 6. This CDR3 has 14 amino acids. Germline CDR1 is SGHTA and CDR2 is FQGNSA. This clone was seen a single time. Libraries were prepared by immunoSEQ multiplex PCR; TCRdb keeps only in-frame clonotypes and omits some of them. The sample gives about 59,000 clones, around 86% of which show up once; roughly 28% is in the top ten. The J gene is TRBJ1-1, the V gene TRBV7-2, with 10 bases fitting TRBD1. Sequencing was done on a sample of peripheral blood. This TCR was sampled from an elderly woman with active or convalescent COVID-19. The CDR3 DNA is TGTGCCAGCAGCTACAGACAGGGGGCTATTGAAGCTTTCTTT. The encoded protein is CASSYRQGAIEAFF.